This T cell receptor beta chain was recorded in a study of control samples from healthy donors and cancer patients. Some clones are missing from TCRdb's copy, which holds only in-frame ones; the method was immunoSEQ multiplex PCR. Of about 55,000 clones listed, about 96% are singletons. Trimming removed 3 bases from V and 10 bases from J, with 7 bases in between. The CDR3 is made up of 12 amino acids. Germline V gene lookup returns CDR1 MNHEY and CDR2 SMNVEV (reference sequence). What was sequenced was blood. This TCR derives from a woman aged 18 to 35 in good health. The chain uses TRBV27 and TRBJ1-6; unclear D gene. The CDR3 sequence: CASSFGGSPLHF. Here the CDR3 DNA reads TGTGCCAGCAGTTTTGGAGGATCACCCCTCCACTTT.